Below, 16 T cell receptor beta chains from the same sample are listed, as sequenced in a study of blood T cell repertoires in COVID-19. The method was immunoSEQ multiplex PCR; TCRdb's version includes in-frame clones alone and lacks a portion of them. The sample yields roughly 280,000 clones, approximately 90% seen once. Sequenced sample: PBMCs or T cells enriched from blood (not recorded which). The receptors derive from a man between 40 and 49 years old who had been exposed to COVID-19.

The rearrangement links TRBV28 to TRBJ2-5; TRBD2 agrees at 11 bases. In germline, CDR1 is MDHEN, CDR2 SYDVKM. The CDR3 runs 16 residues. Trimming took 0 bases from V and 3 from J; bases not matched to a gene: 3. The CDR3 reads CASSLWTSGAKETQYF. CDR3 nucleotide sequence: TGTGCCAGCAGTTTATGGACTAGCGGGGCGAAAGAGACCCAGTACTTC.

J is TRBJ1-5 and V is TRBV28; D unclear. There are 14 residues in the CDR3. Germline values: CDR1 MDHEN, CDR2 SYDVKM. Trimming pared 6 bases from V and 0 bases from J, leaving 9 bases between. The chain's CDR3 is CASRTPNSNQPQHF. As DNA, the CDR3 is TGTGCCAGCAGGACACCAAATAGCAATCAGCCCCAGCATTTT.

This sequence joins TRBV25-1 and TRBJ1-3, with 10 positions matching TRBD1. From germline, CDR1 is MGHDK and CDR2 SYGVNS. V shed 4 bases and J 4 bases; nucleotides not matched to a gene: 7. The CDR3 has 16 residues. CDR3 region: CASSVPGQGTGNTIYF. The DNA for the CDR3 is TGTGCCAGCAGTGTACCGGGACAGGGGACCGGAAACACCATATATTTT.

This clone was counted a single time. This rearrangement joins TRBV5-1 to TRBJ2-5, with 10 bases identical to TRBD1. The junction had 8 bases not matched to a gene; V was cut back by 7 bases and J by 5 bases. Looked up from germline, CDR1 is SGHRS and CDR2 is YFSETQ. The CDR3 has 14 residues. CDR3 DNA: TGCGCCAGCGGAATGACAGGGGGCCGTGAGACCCAGTACTTC. Its translation: CASGMTGGRETQYF.

The V and J genes are TRBV18 and TRBJ1-2; 9 nucleotides line up with TRBD1. The trim removed 5 bases at V and 4 bases at J, leaving 8 bases unmatched. Per the germline V gene, CDR1 is KGHSH and CDR2 is LQKENI. The CDR3 runs 15 residues. CDR3 nucleotides: TGTGCCAGCTCAAACAAGGGACAGGGTGCCTATGGCTACACCTTC. The encoded protein is CASSNKGQGAYGYTF.

The gene calls are TRBV5-4 and TRBJ2-1; TRBD2 matches at 11 bases. Germline CDR1 is SGHNT and CDR2 is YYREEE (reference sequence). Trimming took 4 bases from V and 4 from J; bases not matched to a gene: 16. The CDR3 runs to 19 residues. The CDR3 region has the DNA TGTGCCAGCAGCCACAACAGGAGAACTAGCGGGGGTGCGTACAATGAGCAGTTCTTC. Translated, it gives CASSHNRRTSGGAYNEQFF.

This chain joins TRBV9 and TRBJ2-7; the D is unclear. The CDR3 runs 11 residues. Trimming stripped 3 bases from V and 4 bases from J, with 5 bases between. From germline, CDR1 is SGDLS and CDR2 YYNGEE. CDR3 nucleotides: TGTGCCAGCAGCGCCGGGTACGAGCAGTACTTC. Translation gives CASSAGYEQYF. The entire variable domain, with the rest obtained from reference TRBV9 and TRBJ2-7, is as follows: DSGVTQTPKHLITATGQRVTLRCSPRSGDLSVYWYQQSLDQGLQFLIQYYNGEERAKGNILERFSAQQFPDLHSELNLSSLELGDSALYFCASSAGYEQYFGPGTRLTVT.

The chain combines TRBV11-3 with TRBJ2-1; 8 bases match TRBD1. The CDR3 runs to 15 residues. Trimming at V came to 3 bases and at J to 7 bases, leaving 8 bases not matched to a gene. Germline V lookup: CDR1 SGHNT, CDR2 YENEEA. CDR3 coding DNA: TGTGCCAGCAGCTTTTTACAGGGGGGTCTAAATGAGCAGTTCTTC. Translation: CASSFLQGGLNEQFF.

CDR3 region: CASSSRSSYNEQFF. CDR3 in DNA: TGTGCCAGCAGTTCGAGGAGCTCCTACAATGAGCAGTTCTTC. The V gene is TRBV6-5, the J gene TRBJ2-1; D gene ambiguous. CDR1 is MNHEY and CDR2 is SVGAGI in the germline V gene. There are 14 residues in the CDR3. The ends were cut back, 4 bases at V and 0 bases at J, with 7 bases in the middle.

The CDR3 spells CASSPRRMDIQYF. In nucleotides, the CDR3 is TGTGCCAGCAGCCCGCGGCGGATGGACATTCAGTACTTC. The chain is built from TRBV9 and TRBJ2-4, with D unclear. V was cut by 4 bases and J by 8 bases, with 13 bases left in between. This CDR3 is built from 13 residues. Germline CDR1 is SGDLS and CDR2 is YYNGEE.

This chain joins TRBV19 and TRBJ1-2; D is possibly TRBD1 (5 bases). CDR3 size: 14 residues. CDR1 is LNHDA, CDR2 SQIVND, per germline (reference sequence). The V end lost 6 bases, the J end lost 8 bases, and 19 bases lay between the germline ends. In DNA, the CDR3 is TGTGCCAGTAGAAAGACAGAGATCATGGGGGGCTACACCTTC. The encoded protein is CASRKTEIMGGYTF.

Only one count was recorded for this clone. The chain couples TRBV25-1 to TRBJ2-5, with TRBD2 identical over 13 bases. The germline CDR1 and CDR2 sequences are MGHDK and SYGVNS. V lost 5 bases and J lost 0; bases outside the gene matches: 6. There are 17 residues in the CDR3. The CDR3 sequence: CASSLGTSGMYQETQYF. The CDR3 nucleotides read TGTGCCAGCAGTTTAGGGACTAGCGGGATGTACCAAGAGACCCAGTACTTC.

The chain couples TRBV9 to TRBJ2-6; possibly TRBD2 for D (7 bases). The germline V gene encodes CDR1 SGDLS and CDR2 YYNGEE. The CDR3 runs to 18 residues. Trimming cost V 0 bases and J 0 bases, with 13 bases left between them. The DNA of the CDR3 is TGTGCCAGCAGCGTAGAGGGAGGGGGGTTCTCTGGGGCCAACGTCCTGACTTTC. Its protein is CASSVEGGGFSGANVLTF. Based on the CDR3 plus reference TRBV9 and TRBJ2-6, the full variable domain is DSGVTQTPKHLITATGQRVTLRCSPRSGDLSVYWYQQSLDQGLQFLIQYYNGEERAKGNILERFSAQQFPDLHSELNLSSLELGDSALYFCASSVEGGGFSGANVLTFGAGSRLTVL.

The V call is TRBV20-1, the J call TRBJ2-7, with D hard to call. Germline loops: CDR1 DFQATT, CDR2 SNEGSKA (reference sequence). Trimming shortened V by 4 bases and J by 1 base, and 5 bases separated the two germline ends. The CDR3 totals 11 residues. CDR3 loop: CSAIMSYEQYF. The CDR3, as DNA: TGCAGTGCTATAATGTCCTACGAGCAGTACTTC.

The chain couples TRBV19 to TRBJ2-2; D remains unclear. The V end lost 3 bases, the J end lost 1 base, and 9 bases lay between the germline ends. The CDR3 totals 15 residues. Germline V CDR1 and CDR2: LNHDA, SQIVND (reference sequence). CDR3 nucleotides: TGTGCCAGTAGTATTTACTCGGGGAACACCGGGGAGCTGTTTTTT. Its translation is CASSIYSGNTGELFF.

The rearrangement joins TRBV19 to TRBJ1-5, with D uncertain. The germline gives CDR1 LNHDA, CDR2 SQIVND (reference sequence). The length of the CDR3 is 16 residues. Trimming removed 4 bases from V and 0 bases from J, with 13 bases in between. Here the CDR3 DNA reads TGTGCCAGTAGTACGCGACGACAAGATAGCAATCAGCCCCAGCATTTT. As protein: CASSTRRQDSNQPQHF.